This TCR beta chain was found in a study of CD8 T cells in Susac syndrome. Regarding the study as a whole: Susac-specific public clones in total CD8+ repertoires numbered about 17; in CD8+ TEMRA repertoires, they numbered about five.

An amount of RNA that ranged from roughly 0.45 to 1 ug was reverse transcribed with random hexamers. TCR beta CDR3 was amplified by immunoSEQ covering 54 Vbeta and 13 Jbeta. TCRdb independently ran MiXCR on the immunoSEQ multiplex PCR reads; one entry per CDR3 protein. The sample shows approximately 94,000 distinct CDR3 sequences, roughly 96% of them seen only once. Trimming stripped 4 bases from V and 5 bases from J, with 13 bases between. The length of the CDR3 is 14 residues. Germline CDR1 is SGDLS and CDR2 is YYNGEE. In its sample, this clonotype was seen once. Antigen specificity is unknown. This sequence was found in a human donor with Susac syndrome. Input material: CD8+ T cells from PBMCs. The J gene is TRBJ2-1, the V gene TRBV9, with D possibly matching TRBD2 (5 bases). The CDR3 DNA reads TGTGCCAGCAGCCCACTAGTTCGGAACAATGAGCAGTTCTTC. Translating gives CASSPLVRNNEQFF.